Detailed here is one TCR beta chain. Its specificity is not known. Trimming at V came to 3 bases and at J to 6 bases, leaving 6 bases not matched to a gene. Germline V lookup: CDR1 MDHEN, CDR2 SYDVKM. This CDR3 region has 15 residues. These data belong to a study of cytomegalovirus exposure and HLA in healthy donors. Whole-study findings and limits: The authors later linked a missense DCLRE1C variant to TCR beta V- and J-gene trimming. In terms of immune exposure information, only CMV serostatus was available.

PCR amplification relied on 60 Vbeta primers (plus 13 Jbeta primers). Measured with immunoSEQ multiplex PCR; TCRdb has only the in-frame clones, and not every one. The sample consists of 150,000 or so clones, approximately 82% of them appearing once. What was sequenced was PBMCs. The receptor's source is a middle-aged man in good health and CMV-seropositive. The chain uses TRBV28 and TRBJ2-2; 8 bases line up with TRBD2. CDR3 bases: TGTGCCAGCAGTTTCCGTGGACTAGCTGCCGGGGAGCTGTTTTTT. Protein: CASSFRGLAAGELFF.